What follows are 8 T cell receptor beta chains derived from one specimen sequenced in a study of T cells in Graves' hyperthyroidism and ophthalmopathy. Amplified TCR beta CDR3 regions derived from RNA transcripts. HTBI primers were the set used in a first-round RT-PCR of the TCR CDR3. MiXCR was run by TCRdb on the multiplex PCR reads, yielding one entry per CDR3 protein. The sample has approximately 210,000 distinct CDR3 sequences, 15% to 20% seen once. The specimen sequenced was blood. The receptors originated from a man in his forties or fifties with Graves' hyperthyroidism.

This clonotype was observed a few times. J is TRBJ2-7 and V is TRBV6-1, with 10 bases aligning to TRBD2. V lost 2 bases, J lost 2 bases, and 3 bases stayed unmatched. Germline assignment: CDR1 MNHNS and CDR2 SASEGT. The CDR3 length is 15 residues. For the CDR3, the DNA is TGTGCCAGCAGTGAATTCAGCGGGAGGGCCTACGAGCAGTACTTC. As protein: CASSEFSGRAYEQYF.

This clonotype was recorded many times. The chain links TRBV12-3 or TRBV12-4 to TRBJ1-1, with a possible D match to TRBD1 (5 bases). V was pared by 4 bases and J by 1 base, with 10 bases between. There are 14 residues in the CDR3. This CDR3 reads CASSYQGWNTEAFF. The CDR3 DNA is TGTGCCAGCAGTTACCAGGGTTGGAACACTGAAGCTTTCTTT.

This clonotype was detected ten times or more. The chain recombines TRBV30 with TRBJ1-1; no reliable D call. Germline assignment: CDR1 GTSNPN and CDR2 SVGIG (reference sequence). The CDR3 sequence is 14 residues long. V was clipped by 2 bases and J by 4 bases, with 14 bases between them. CDR3 sequence (DNA): TGTGCCTGGAGTATAGGAGGCCGGGGCACTGAAGCTTTCTTT. Protein: CAWSIGGRGTEAFF.

This sequence joins TRBV19 and TRBJ2-1, with 8 nucleotides matching TRBD1. CDR3 length equals 14 residues. V shed 9 bases, J shed 4 bases, and the junction held 8 bases outside the gene matches. Germline CDR1 and CDR2: LNHDA and SQIVND (reference sequence). The CDR3 spells CASRDRNDYNEQFF. For the CDR3, the DNA is TGTGCCAGCCGGGACAGGAACGATTACAATGAGCAGTTCTTC.

The rearrangement links TRBV7-9 to TRBJ2-5, with D possibly being TRBD1 or TRBD2 (5 bases each). The ends were cut back, 3 bases at V and 11 bases at J, with 19 bases in the middle. The CDR3 has 14 amino acids. The germline V gene encodes CDR1 SEHNR and CDR2 FQNEAQ (reference sequence). CDR3: CASSFEGQGVRQYF. CDR3 sequence (DNA): TGTGCCAGCAGCTTCGAGGGCCAAGGGGTTCGTCAGTACTTC.

In this sample, this clonotype turned up many times. The chain has TRBV7-2 and TRBJ2-7; TRBD1 matches 7 bases. This CDR3 has 14 residues. The germline V gene encodes CDR1 SGHTA and CDR2 FQGNSA. V shed 5 bases and J 2 bases; nucleotides not matched to a gene: 6. The CDR3 DNA sequence: TGTGCCAGCAGCCTTAACAGGGGCCCCTACGAGCAGTACTTC. It specifies CASSLNRGPYEQYF.

In its sample, this clonotype was seen a few times. The J gene is TRBJ1-2, the V gene TRBV2; 7 positions match TRBD1. Unmatched junction bases numbered 8, after V lost 5 bases and J lost 2 bases. CDR1 is SNHLY and CDR2 is FYNNEI in the germline V gene. The CDR3 length is 15 residues. The CDR3 sequence is CASSRTWGQNYGYTF. The CDR3 region has the DNA TGTGCCAGCAGTAGGACTTGGGGACAGAACTATGGCTACACCTTC.

This chain connects TRBV28 to TRBJ1-6; D not resolved. This CDR3 region has 12 residues. Germline V gene sequence: CDR1 MDHEN, CDR2 SYDVKM. Trimming cost V 6 bases and J 14 bases, with 14 bases left between them. CDR3 DNA sequence: TGTGCCAGCAGCCCCCCCCCCGGGACCCTCCACTTT. Its protein product is CASSPPPGTLHF.